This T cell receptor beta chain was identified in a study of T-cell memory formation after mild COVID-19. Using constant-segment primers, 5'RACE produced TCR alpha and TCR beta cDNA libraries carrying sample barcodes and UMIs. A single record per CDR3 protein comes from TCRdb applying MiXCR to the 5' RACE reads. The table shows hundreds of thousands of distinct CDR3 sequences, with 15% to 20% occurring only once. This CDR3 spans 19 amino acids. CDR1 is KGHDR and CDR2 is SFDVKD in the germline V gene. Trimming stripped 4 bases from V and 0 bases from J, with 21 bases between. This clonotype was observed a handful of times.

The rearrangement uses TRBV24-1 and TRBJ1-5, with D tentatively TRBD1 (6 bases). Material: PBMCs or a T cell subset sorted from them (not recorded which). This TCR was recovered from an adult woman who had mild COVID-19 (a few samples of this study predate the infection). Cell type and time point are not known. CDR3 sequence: CATSDYREGDRYSNQPQHF. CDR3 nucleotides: TGTGCCACCAGTGACTACAGGGAAGGGGACCGATATAGCAATCAGCCCCAGCATTTT.